What follows are 30 T cell receptor beta chains derived from one specimen sequenced in a study of T cells in Graves' hyperthyroidism and ophthalmopathy. Template material for amplifying TCR beta CDR3 regions consisted of RNA transcripts. Primed by the HTBI set, a first-round RT-PCR was run on the TCR CDR3. Using its own MiXCR run on the multiplex PCR reads, TCRdb lists one record per CDR3 protein. The repertoire holds under 450,000 distinct CDR3 sequences, with about 13% as singletons. Sequencing used blood. These receptors were obtained from a man aged 30-40 years with Graves' hyperthyroidism that later progressed to Graves' ophthalmopathy.

The V call is TRBV14, the J call TRBJ2-7; a weak D match, TRBD1 (5 bases). The V gene's germline CDR1 is SGHDN and CDR2 FVKESK. CDR3 length: 11 residues. V was trimmed by 4 bases and J by 7 bases, leaving 8 bases between them. The CDR3 loop reads CASSRGPEQYF. The CDR3, as DNA: TGTGCCAGCAGCCGGGGCCCTGAGCAGTACTTC.

This clonotype was found many times. This chain links TRBV12-3 or TRBV12-4 with TRBJ2-7; 11 positions match TRBD1. This CDR3 has 15 residues. The J segment lost 5 bases and the V segment lost 5 bases, leaving 8 bases of the junction unmatched. Here the CDR3 DNA reads TGTGCCAGCAGTCCCCGGACAGGGGGCGAGAACGAGCAGTACTTC. It yields the protein CASSPRTGGENEQYF.

V usage is TRBV5-1 and J usage is TRBJ2-1, with 8 bases that match TRBD2. Unmatched junction bases numbered 6, after V lost 4 bases and J lost 0 bases. In germline, CDR1 is SGHRS, CDR2 YFSETQ. The CDR3 runs to 16 residues. The CDR3 loop is CASSRDSGASYNEQFF. The CDR3 region has the DNA TGCGCCAGCAGCAGGGATAGCGGGGCCTCCTACAATGAGCAGTTCTTC.

A word on this clonotype: A much bigger clone sits one base away, suggesting this may be a read error. The V and J genes are TRBV7-2 and TRBJ1-4, with D unclear. The CDR3 contains 14 residues. CDR1 SGHTA and CDR2 FQGNSA come from the germline V gene. The CDR3 DNA reads TGTGCCAGCAGGGCAATGACGGGGAATGAAAAACTGTGTTTT. It specifies CASRAMTGNEKLCF.

A word on this clonotype: A read error may explain this, as a much larger clone is one base away. J is TRBJ2-1 and V is TRBV9; TRBD2 agrees at 12 bases. This CDR3 has 15 residues. Germline V gene lookup returns CDR1 SGDLS and CDR2 YYNGEE. V dropped 5 bases and J dropped 5; count of bases not matched to a gene: 5. CDR3 loop: CASRPGLAGNNEQFF. The CDR3 region has the DNA TGTGCCAGCAGGCCCGGACTAGCGGGGAACAATGAGCAGTTCTTC.

In this sample, this clonotype turned up many times. At one boundary the junction diverges from the germline segment, which might be a read error. CDR3 sequence: CASSPAGTSGNYEQCF. In nucleotides, the CDR3 is TGTGCCAGCAGCCCGGCCGGGACTAGCGGCAACTACGAGCAGTGCTTC. This rearrangement joins TRBV11-2 to TRBJ2-7, with TRBD2 matching over 11 bases. The CDR3 spans 16 residues. Germline-derived CDR1 and CDR2 are SGHAT and FQNNGV.

In its sample, this clonotype was seen a few times. The chain uses TRBV9 and TRBJ2-2, with TRBD1 as a possible D gene (6 bases). CDR1 and CDR2 (germline): SGDLS, YYNGEE. The CDR3 totals 14 residues. V was pared by 4 bases and J by 4 bases, with 11 bases between. CDR3 DNA: TGTGCCAGCAGCCCACGGACAGCCACCGGGGAGCTGTTTTTT. It encodes CASSPRTATGELFF.

About this clonotype: This sequence may be a read error, since a much larger clone differs from it by one base. The rearrangement joins TRBV7-2 to TRBJ2-3; no clear D gene. The CDR3 sequence is 14 residues long. Germline V CDR1 and CDR2: SGHTA, FQGNSA. The CDR3 loop is CAGSLWRMTDTQYF. DNA for the CDR3: TGTGCCGGCAGCTTATGGCGGATGACAGATACGCAGTATTTT.

There are many counts of this clonotype. The chain links TRBV5-1 to TRBJ2-1, with 7 bases identical to TRBD1. CDR1 SGHRS and CDR2 YFSETQ come from the germline V gene. V lost 8 bases and J lost 2; bases outside the gene matches: 7. The CDR3 has 14 amino acids. CDR3 region: CASSTGVTYNEQFF. CDR3 coding DNA: TGCGCCAGTAGTACAGGGGTAACCTACAATGAGCAGTTCTTC.

This clonotype appeared many times. The chain carries TRBV7-2 and TRBJ1-5, with D hard to call. The CDR3 covers 14 residues. CDR1 is SGHTA and CDR2 is FQGNSA in the germline V gene. Trimming shortened V by 5 bases and J by 6 bases, and 14 bases separated the two germline ends. CDR3 residues: CASSQAPGGQPQHF. In nucleotides, the CDR3 is TGTGCCAGCAGCCAAGCCCCGGGAGGTCAGCCCCAGCATTTT.

This clonotype was seen only a few times. The chain carries TRBV28 and TRBJ2-7; the D is unclear. Deletions cut 5 bases from V and 4 bases from J, with 15 bases between. The CDR3 totals 14 residues. The germline CDR1 and CDR2 sequences are MDHEN and SYDVKM. The CDR3 bases are TGTGCCAGCAGTCCTCGGTCCACCATGTACGAGCAGTACTTC. Translation gives CASSPRSTMYEQYF. The variable domain in full, with the rest retrieved from reference TRBV28 and TRBJ2-7, is DVKVTQSSRYLVKRTGEKVFLECVQDMDHENMFWYRQDPGLGLRLIYFSYDVKMKEKGDIPEGYSVSREKKERFSLILESASTNQTSMYLCASSPRSTMYEQYFGPGTRLTVT.

There are many counts of this clonotype. This sequence joins TRBV5-5 and TRBJ2-2; 7 nucleotides agree with TRBD1. The length of the CDR3 is 14 residues. V dropped 6 bases and J dropped 0; count of bases not matched to a gene: 2. Germline V gene data show CDR1 as SGHKS and CDR2 as YYEKEE (reference sequence). This CDR3 is CASKGTANTGELFF. The CDR3, as DNA: TGTGCCAGCAAAGGGACAGCGAACACCGGGGAGCTGTTTTTT.

This clonotype came up many times. The chain is built from TRBV20-1 and TRBJ2-1; D gene ambiguous. Germline CDR1 reads DFQATT; CDR2 reads SNEGSKA (reference sequence). The V end lost 5 bases, the J end lost 4 bases, and 3 bases lay between the germline ends. There are 10 residues in the CDR3. As DNA, the CDR3 is TGCAGTGCTGCATACAATGAGCAGTTCTTC. It is translated as CSAAYNEQFF.

This clonotype showed up many times. The genes are TRBV25-1 and TRBJ2-1, with TRBD2 identical over 9 bases. Losses at the gene ends were 3 bases for V and 8 bases for J; bases not matched to a gene: 11. There are 16 residues in the CDR3. CDR1 is MGHDK and CDR2 is SYGVNS in the germline V gene. In DNA, the CDR3 is TGTGCCAGCAGTGATAAGGCGGTAGCGGGGGTTGATGAGCAGTTCTTC. Its protein is CASSDKAVAGVDEQFF.

At least ten counts were recorded for this clonotype. V gene TRBV12-3 or TRBV12-4 combines with J gene TRBJ2-1, with 10 bases matching TRBD2. V trimming: 6 bases; J trimming: 8 bases; junction bases outside the gene matches: 10. The CDR3 contains 15 residues. CDR3 residues: CASSPERGGLYEQFF. DNA for the CDR3: TGTGCCAGCAGCCCTGAGCGGGGGGGCCTGTATGAGCAGTTCTTC.

This clonotype came up many times. The CDR3 loop is CASSRLKGLYTEAFF. The CDR3 DNA is TGTGCCAGCAGCCGTCTAAAGGGCTTGTACACTGAAGCTTTCTTT. The chain has TRBV11-2 and TRBJ1-1; D uncertain. V lost 5 bases, J lost 3 bases, and 16 bases lay in between. Germline V gives CDR1 SGHAT, CDR2 FQNNGV. The CDR3 contains 15 residues.

Notes on this clonotype: Since a much larger clone is just one base distant, this may be a read error. The V call is TRBV2, the J call TRBJ1-1; D ambiguous. The germline gives CDR1 SNHLY, CDR2 FYNNEI. This CDR3 comprises 12 residues. CDR3 in DNA: TGTGTCAGCAGTGTATTGTCTAATTCAGCTTTCTTT. Translating gives CVSSVLSNSAFF.

The chain joins TRBV30 to TRBJ2-1; D is tentatively TRBD1 or TRBD2 (5 bases each). Germline V CDR1 and CDR2: GTSNPN, SVGIG (reference sequence). Trimming removed 1 base at V and 6 bases at J, with 7 bases between. The CDR3 has 12 residues. The CDR3 nucleotides are TGTGCCTGGAGTGCCGGGACCAATGAGCAGTTCTTC. It translates to CAWSAGTNEQFF. Looking up the rest from reference TRBV30 and TRBJ2-1 gives the full variable domain: SQTIHQWPATLVQPVGSPLSLECTVEGTSNPNLYWYRQAAGRGLQLLFYSVGIGQISSEVPQNLSASRPQDRQFILSSKKLLLSDSGFYLCAWSAGTNEQFFGPGTRLTVL.

This clonotype was seen a few times. Since a much larger clone is just one base distant, this may be a read error. The rearrangement uses TRBV7-9 and TRBJ2-1, with D possibly matching TRBD2 (6 bases). Germline V gene sequence: CDR1 SEHNR, CDR2 FQNEAQ (reference sequence). The CDR3 has 14 residues. DNA for the CDR3: TGTGCCAGCAGCTTAGCGGGGGGATTCAATGAGCAGTCCTTC. Translating gives CASSLAGGFNEQSF.

This clonotype came up a few times. V gene TRBV19 combines with J gene TRBJ2-2, with D possibly matching TRBD1 (5 bases). CDR3 size: 16 residues. The germline V gene has CDR1 LNHDA and CDR2 SQIVND (reference sequence). V lost 2 bases, J lost 5 bases, and 15 bases lay in between. The CDR3 reads CASSIPWGRATGELFF. CDR3 nucleotides: TGTGCCAGTAGTATACCTTGGGGCAGGGCAACCGGGGAGCTGTTTTTT.

This clonotype was seen ten or more times. The V and J genes are TRBV11-2 and TRBJ2-1; D ambiguous. V was trimmed by 1 base and J by 0 bases, leaving 7 bases between them. CDR3 size: 15 residues. CDR1 and CDR2 from the germline V gene are SGHAT and FQNNGV. The CDR3 nucleotides read TGTGCCAGCAGCTTAGTGGGTTACTCCTACAATGAGCAGTTCTTC. It codes for CASSLVGYSYNEQFF.

Ten or more counts support this clonotype. The genes are TRBV7-2 and TRBJ1-2, with D uncertain. V gave up 3 bases and J gave up 2 bases, with 7 bases separating them. Germline loops: CDR1 SGHTA, CDR2 FQGNSA. This CDR3 spans 13 amino acids. The CDR3 DNA follows: TGTGCCAGCAGCTTTAGTAGAAACTATGGCTACACCTTC. Protein product: CASSFSRNYGYTF.

The V and J genes are TRBV9 and TRBJ2-2; TRBD2 agrees at 8 bases. CDR3 length equals 15 residues. The ends lost 7 bases at V and 0 bases at J; junction bases unmatched: 5. Germline-derived CDR1 and CDR2 are SGDLS and YYNGEE. The CDR3 is CASGERGSNTGELFF. CDR3 DNA: TGTGCCAGCGGAGAGCGGGGGTCGAACACCGGGGAGCTGTTTTTT.

This clonotype came up a few times. A junction end diverges from the germline sequence, so it may reflect a read error. The CDR3 here is CAASPNGGGTEAFF. CDR3 coding DNA: TGTGCCGCCAGCCCCAATGGAGGGGGCACTGAAGCTTTCTTT. The chain combines TRBV15 with TRBJ1-1; D might be TRBD1 (6 bases). The CDR3 has 14 amino acids. The V gene's germline CDR1 is LNHNV and CDR2 YYDKDF (reference sequence). Drawing the rest from reference TRBV15 and TRBJ1-1, the complete variable domain is DAMVIQNPRYQVTQFGKPVTLSCSQTLNHNVMYWYQQKSSQAPKLLFHYYDKDFNNEADTPDNFQSRRPNTSFCFLDIRSPGLGDTAMYLCAASPNGGGTEAFFGQGTRLTVV.

This clonotype has at least ten counts. The chain links TRBV6-1 to TRBJ1-4, with 8 nucleotides matching TRBD1. The CDR3 is 16 residues long. Germline CDR1 MNHNS, CDR2 SASEGT. Trimming removed 7 bases from V and 0 bases from J; junction bases left unmatched: 7. CDR3 loop: CASTVTGGATNEKLFF. In DNA, the CDR3 is TGTGCCAGCACCGTAACAGGGGGGGCAACTAATGAAAAACTGTTTTTT.

This clonotype occurred many times. This chain joins TRBV28 and TRBJ1-1; D uncertain. CDR1 is MDHEN, CDR2 SYDVKM, per germline. V dropped 7 bases and J dropped 2 bases, with 8 bases sitting between them. CDR3 length: 12 residues. The CDR3 bases are TGTGCCAGCAACGCAGGTAACACTGAAGCTTTCTTT. This codes for CASNAGNTEAFF. Full variable domain (remainder filled in from reference TRBV28 and TRBJ1-1): DVKVTQSSRYLVKRTGEKVFLECVQDMDHENMFWYRQDPGLGLRLIYFSYDVKMKEKGDIPEGYSVSREKKERFSLILESASTNQTSMYLCASNAGNTEAFFGQGTRLTVV.

This clonotype was seen many times. The gene calls are TRBV5-1 and TRBJ2-1, with a possible D match to TRBD1 (6 bases). Germline V CDR1 and CDR2: SGHRS, YFSETQ. Trimming took off 2 bases at V and 0 bases at J, with 9 bases between the two ends. The CDR3 extends over 15 amino acids. The CDR3 loop reads CASSFQGTSYNEQFF. CDR3 DNA sequence: TGCGCCAGCAGCTTCCAGGGGACCTCCTACAATGAGCAGTTCTTC.

This chain connects TRBV20-1 to TRBJ2-3; 10 nucleotides match TRBD2. The CDR3 is made up of 15 amino acids. V lost 6 bases to trimming and J lost 3 bases; unmatched junction nucleotides: 9. Germline CDR1 is DFQATT and CDR2 is SNEGSKA (reference sequence). The DNA for the CDR3 is TGCAGTGCCACCTCGATAGCGGGGGGTACAGATACGCAGTATTTT. Protein sequence: CSATSIAGGTDTQYF.

This clonotype was detected ten times or more. The chain recombines TRBV12-3 or TRBV12-4 with TRBJ1-1; 11 bases line up with TRBD1. The J segment lost 1 base and the V segment lost 6 bases, leaving 13 bases of the junction unmatched. CDR3 size: 18 residues. The CDR3 region has the DNA TGTGCCAGCAGATCCATTACCGGGACAGGGGGATGGAACACTGAAGCTTTCTTT. Amino acid sequence: CASRSITGTGGWNTEAFF.

There are a few counts of this clonotype. The chain combines TRBV11-2 with TRBJ2-7; either TRBD1 or TRBD2 may fit D (5 bases each). Trimming removed 5 bases at V and 2 bases at J, with 13 bases between. CDR1 SGHAT and CDR2 FQNNGV come from the germline V gene. The CDR3 runs 14 residues. The CDR3 bases are TGTGCCAGCAGCCTTGGGGACGGACCCTACGAGCAGTACTTC. Protein: CASSLGDGPYEQYF.